This paragraph covers one T cell receptor beta chain sequence. This clone was seen once. The antigen it recognizes is unknown. No quality values exist for individual bases; no much larger clone is one base distant. The immunoSEQ Assay, a bias-controlled multiplex PCR, was used to amplify TCRbeta CDR3 regions from genomic DNA. The study's processing was this. Within the assay, amplification of reference gene primers was used to estimate how many nucleated cells each sample contained. Sequence reads were collapsed and filtered to measure the absolute abundance of every unique TCRbeta CDR3 rearrangement. Productive Simpson clonality was computed per sample as the square root of Simpson's diversity index over productive rearrangements. TCRdb took this table from immuneACCESS and kept in-frame rearrangements with V and J called. Such tables lack part of the clones; where checked against another copy, unresolved V genes explain under half of the gap, and the rest is unexplained. V and J calls and clone size are copied from that table; D and trimming were computed from the DNA. This sample holds over 65,000 clones; 85% to 90% were observed only once. The biggest ten clones account for around 4.5% of the sample.

This sample was included in a study of blood T cell repertoires in COVID-19 (dated by TCRdb to the early 2020s). Study-level background: Samples from collaborators originated in the United States, Italy and Spain and spanned both the acute and convalescent phases of COVID-19. Where available, HLA class I and class II types were obtained from metadata supplied by the sample provider rather than from assay-based typing. Deeply sampled blood TCRbeta repertoires from subjects exposed to, actively infected with, or recovered from COVID-19 were included in the dataset. Nearly every sample came with metadata listing a de-identified subject ID, COVID-19 status, age in years and sex. Samples came from the ongoing ImmuneRACE study (first 160 participants) plus 1,254 subjects from 6 global collaborators. The repertoires were made available in a free public database intended to serve as a resource for research on the immune response to SARS-CoV-2. The prospective study material was composed of cDNA or gDNA derived from T cells, B-cell-depleted T cells, or PBMCs.

The germline V gene specifies SGDLS as CDR1 and YYNGEE as CDR2. Trimming at the junction amounts to 3 bases on V and 4 bases on J, and the germline ends lie 10 bases apart. Including the terminal cysteine and phenylalanine, the CDR3 comprises 13 residues. Kept here is only the CDR3 DNA, which spans 39 bases and is read in frame from base 1. Each collaborating institution followed its own protocols to collect whole blood in K2EDTA tubes. Collaborator samples were shipped for TCRbeta analysis as frozen whole blood, isolated PBMCs, or DNA extracted from either sample type. Beyond this particular receptor, the publication reports: How much clinical and demographic metadata was included differed by source and by participant, and the metadata was provided uncurated.

The rearranged chain carries TRBV9 and TRBJ1-2, with TRBD1 as a weak D call on 5 bases. Sequenced material: peripheral blood. The receptor comes from a man aged 50-59 years with active COVID-19. The CDR3 in this case is CASSALGGYGYTF. The bases read TGTGCCAGCAGCGCCCTGGGGGGCTATGGCTACACCTTC.